Detailed here is one T cell receptor beta chain. The target antigen is unknown. The sample originates from a study of response to subunit inactivated influenza vaccine. TCRdb fed the RT-PCR reads into MiXCR, producing one record per CDR3 protein. The sample shows about half a million distinct CDR3 sequences, around 25% of them seen only once. General study results and limits: Authors proposed each seasonal influenza vaccination draws in few new T cells.

The sequence came from a man in his forties or fifties who received an inactivated influenza vaccine. The source was CD4+ T cells sorted from PBMCs, collected 5 days after vaccination.

CDR3 in amino acids: CASSLVSGNIQYF. CDR3 nucleotides: TGTGCCAGCAGCTTAGTTAGCGGGAACATTCAGTACTTC. The rearrangement joins TRBV7-2 to TRBJ2-4; TRBD2 agrees at 7 bases. With 1 base clipped from V and 7 bases from J, the junction kept 1 base outside the gene matches. Germline V gene lookup returns CDR1 SGHTA and CDR2 FQGNSA. CDR3 length equals 13 residues. The full variable domain, completed using reference TRBV7-2 and TRBJ2-4, is GAGVSQSPSNKVTEKGKDVELRCDPISGHTALYWYRQSLGQGLEFLIYFQGNSAPDKSGLPSDRFSAERTGGSVSTLTIQRTQQEDSAVYLCASSLVSGNIQYFGAGTRLSVL.